The 18 T cell receptor beta chains listed next were all sequenced from one sample in a study of blood T cell repertoires in COVID-19. Data came from immunoSEQ multiplex PCR; TCRdb stores just in-frame clones and leaves some out. Of about 240,000 clones in the sample, roughly four fifths are singletons; the top ten hold around 7.5%. Sequencing input: peripheral blood. The receptors derive from a woman older than 75 with COVID-19, enrolled during active disease.

The chain has TRBV30 and TRBJ2-5, with D possibly TRBD1 on 5 matching bases. This CDR3 has 12 amino acids. Between the trimmed V and J ends, which lost 5 bases and 0 bases, there was a span of 7 bases. Germline-derived CDR1 and CDR2 are GTSNPN and SVGIG (reference sequence). CDR3: CAWGANQETQYF. Here the CDR3 DNA reads TGTGCCTGGGGGGCAAACCAAGAGACCCAGTACTTC.

This clone was recorded only once. The chain carries TRBV5-1 and TRBJ2-1; 8 bases map to TRBD2. This CDR3 region has 16 residues. Trimming at V came to 1 base and at J to 6 bases, leaving 9 bases not matched to a gene. Germline V lookup: CDR1 SGHRS, CDR2 YFSETQ. As DNA, the CDR3 is TGCGCCAGCAGCTTGCCTAGCGGCGGGGGGTCCAATGAGCAGTTCTTC. This codes for CASSLPSGGGSNEQFF.

The J gene is TRBJ1-6, the V gene TRBV19, with D tentatively TRBD1 (6 bases). Germline V gives CDR1 LNHDA, CDR2 SQIVND (reference sequence). The CDR3 loop spans 15 amino acids. Trimming left V 5 bases short and J 4 bases short, with 12 bases between. The CDR3 here is CASSSGTLYNSPLHF. Written as DNA, the CDR3 is TGTGCCAGTAGTTCAGGGACACTTTATAATTCACCCCTCCACTTT.

The chain combines TRBV28 with TRBJ2-7; D perhaps matches TRBD2 (5 bases). Germline values: CDR1 MDHEN, CDR2 SYDVKM. The V and J ends lost 3 bases and 1 base respectively, with 13 bases between them. CDR3 length equals 15 residues. The CDR3 here is CASSFSRGTSYEQYF. The CDR3 DNA reads TGTGCCAGCAGTTTTAGCCGGGGTACATCCTACGAGCAGTACTTC.

The chain links TRBV5-1 to TRBJ1-2; D is possibly TRBD1 (5 bases). Germline loops: CDR1 SGHRS, CDR2 YFSETQ. The V gene lost 0 bases and the J gene lost 3 bases, with 12 bases spanning the gap. The CDR3 is made up of 15 amino acids. This CDR3 is CASSLVKGGDYGYTF. In nucleotides, the CDR3 is TGCGCCAGCAGCTTGGTAAAGGGAGGGGACTATGGCTACACCTTC.

The chain is built from TRBV3-1 (or the pseudogene TRBV3-2) and TRBJ1-2; 9 nucleotides line up with TRBD1. Germline trimming cut 6 bases from V and 8 bases from J; bases unmatched to any gene: 10. CDR3 length: 14 residues. Germline CDR1 reads LGHDT; CDR2 reads YNNKEL (reference sequence). This CDR3 is CASSGDRAFKGYTF. As DNA, the CDR3 is TGTGCCAGCAGTGGGGACAGGGCCTTTAAGGGCTACACCTTC.

This clone was seen just once. The J gene is TRBJ2-1, the V gene TRBV19, with D unclear. V was shortened by 4 bases and J by 0 bases, with 10 bases between the two germline ends. The CDR3 length is 15 residues. The germline V gene has CDR1 LNHDA and CDR2 SQIVND (reference sequence). As DNA, the CDR3 is TGTGCCAGTAGTACTATTAGCAGCTCCTACAATGAGCAGTTCTTC. Translating gives CASSTISSSYNEQFF.

This chain connects TRBV5-1 to TRBJ1-6, with 10 bases aligning to TRBD1. Germline loops: CDR1 SGHRS, CDR2 YFSETQ. Germline trimming cut 3 bases from V and 9 bases from J; bases unmatched to any gene: 3. The CDR3 runs to 14 residues. DNA of the CDR3: TGCGCCAGCAGCTCGGGACAGGGGTTTTCACCCCTCCACTTT. This translates into CASSSGQGFSPLHF. Full variable domain (rest looked up from reference TRBV5-1 and TRBJ1-6): KAGVTQTPRYLIKTRGQQVTLSCSPISGHRSVSWYQQTPGQGLQFLFEYFSETQRNKGNFPGRFSGRQFSNSRSEMNVSTLELGDSALYLCASSSGQGFSPLHFGNGTRLTVT.

The rearrangement uses TRBV30 and TRBJ1-4, with D tentatively TRBD1 (5 bases). The length of the CDR3 is 14 residues. V was cut by 0 bases and J by 7 bases, with 12 bases left in between. Per germline, CDR1 GTSNPN and CDR2 SVGIG (reference sequence). The CDR3 reads CAWSVDRRGEKLFF. In DNA form, the CDR3 reads TGTGCCTGGAGTGTCGACCGAAGGGGTGAAAAACTGTTTTTT.

This clone came up a few times. The gene calls are TRBV14 and TRBJ1-2; 7 bases fit TRBD1. Germline V lookup: CDR1 SGHDN, CDR2 FVKESK. Germline trimming cut 0 bases from V and 0 bases from J; bases unmatched to any gene: 10. The CDR3 runs to 18 residues. The chain's CDR3 is CASSQDHGTVGANYGYTF. The CDR3 DNA reads TGTGCCAGCAGCCAAGATCACGGGACAGTGGGAGCTAACTATGGCTACACCTTC.

The chain uses TRBV3-1 (or the pseudogene TRBV3-2) and TRBJ1-5; D not certain. The ends were cut back, 5 bases at V and 8 bases at J, with 10 bases in the middle. The CDR3 has 12 residues. From germline, CDR1 is LGHDT and CDR2 YNNKEL (reference sequence). The CDR3 protein is CASSSNGEPQHF. CDR3 in DNA: TGTGCCAGCAGCTCAAACGGGGAGCCCCAGCATTTT.

Comment on this clone: Other nucleotide sequences in the sample specify the same CDR3. The chain couples TRBV30 to TRBJ1-2; weak D call: TRBD1 (6 bases). The CDR3 covers 13 residues. V lost 1 base and J lost 3, with 9 bases in between. Germline values: CDR1 GTSNPN, CDR2 SVGIG (reference sequence). As DNA, the CDR3 is TGTGCCTGGAGTGGGCAGGGGTACTATGGCTACACCTTC. This translates into CAWSGQGYYGYTF.

This clone was detected only once. This chain connects TRBV28 to TRBJ2-7; 9 nucleotides line up with TRBD1. The CDR3 covers 14 residues. Germline values: CDR1 MDHEN, CDR2 SYDVKM. V dropped 5 bases and J dropped 0; count of bases not matched to a gene: 2. The chain's CDR3 is CASSRDRASYEQYF. In nucleotides, the CDR3 is TGTGCCAGCAGTCGGGACAGGGCCTCCTACGAGCAGTACTTC.

The chain employs TRBV27 and TRBJ1-2; 7 nucleotides align to TRBD1. CDR1 MNHEY and CDR2 SMNVEV come from the germline V gene (reference sequence). The CDR3 has 13 amino acids. V lost 3 bases and J lost 8; bases outside the gene matches: 6. The CDR3 bases are TGTGCCAGCAGTTTGGCACAGGGGCGAGGCTACACCTTC. Amino acid sequence: CASSLAQGRGYTF.

This clone was seen more than once but under ten times. The rearrangement uses TRBV29-1 and TRBJ1-1, with 9 nucleotides matching TRBD1. The CDR3 length is 17 residues. The germline CDR1 and CDR2 sequences are SQVTM and ANQGSEA. J lost 7 bases, V lost 6 bases, and 21 bases had no gene match. CDR3 sequence reads: CSVSPLPSGDRAFEAFF. DNA for the CDR3: TGCAGCGTGTCACCCCTCCCTTCCGGGGACAGGGCCTTTGAAGCTTTCTTT.

The rearrangement joins TRBV12-3 or TRBV12-4 to TRBJ1-2, with a possible D match to TRBD1 (6 bases). The CDR3 consists of 12 residues. Trimming pared 7 bases from V and 7 bases from J, leaving 13 bases between. CDR3 region: CASMDSGGGYTF. For the CDR3, the DNA is TGTGCCAGCATGGACAGCGGGGGTGGCTACACCTTC.

The chain couples TRBV18 to TRBJ2-5; maybe TRBD2 (5 bases). Per germline, CDR1 KGHSH and CDR2 LQKENI. V gave up 3 bases and J gave up 5 bases, with 16 bases separating them. The CDR3 is 15 residues long. This CDR3 reads CASSPNPAVRETQYF. The CDR3 nucleotides read TGTGCCAGCTCACCTAACCCAGCGGTCAGGGAGACCCAGTACTTC. Full variable domain (rest looked up from reference TRBV18 and TRBJ2-5): NAGVMQNPRHLVRRRGQEARLRCSPMKGHSHVYWYRQLPEEGLKFMVYLQKENIIDESGMPKERFSAEFPKEGPSILRIQQVVRGDSAAYFCASSPNPAVRETQYFGPGTRLLVL.

This sequence joins TRBV4-1 and TRBJ2-3, with a weak D call TRBD2 (6 bases). V was shortened by 4 bases and J by 0 bases, with 8 bases between the two germline ends. The CDR3 contains 14 residues. Germline-derived CDR1 and CDR2 are MGHRA and YSYEKL. CDR3 coding DNA: TGCGCCAGCAGCCGCGGGGCTAGCACAGATACGCAGTATTTT. This gives the protein CASSRGASTDTQYF.